Listed here are 2 T cell receptor beta chains from one sample, sequenced in a study of cytomegalovirus exposure and HLA in healthy donors. Amplification used 60 Vbeta primers and 13 Jbeta primers. TCRdb's copy holds only in-frame clones and misses some; the assay was immunoSEQ multiplex PCR. In the table there are 150,000 or so clones, around 82% of which are singletons. The sample comprised PBMCs. These receptors originate from a man aged 45-60 years in good health and CMV-seronegative.

The rearrangement links TRBV18 to TRBJ1-1; D perhaps matches TRBD1 (5 bases). The CDR3 contains 16 residues. Germline V gene lookup returns CDR1 KGHSH and CDR2 LQKENI. Trimming removed 2 bases at V and 4 bases at J, with 17 bases between. CDR3 protein: CASSPWQGVGSTEAFF. The CDR3 DNA reads TGTGCCAGCTCACCATGGCAGGGCGTTGGAAGCACTGAAGCTTTCTTT.

The chain has TRBV6-1 and TRBJ1-2; TRBD1 matches 7 bases. Germline V lookup: CDR1 MNHNS, CDR2 SASEGT. The CDR3 covers 14 residues. Germline trimming cut 0 bases from V and 8 bases from J; bases unmatched to any gene: 6. CDR3: CASSEANRGSGYTF. Written as DNA, the CDR3 is TGTGCCAGCAGTGAAGCAAACAGGGGCTCGGGCTACACCTTC.